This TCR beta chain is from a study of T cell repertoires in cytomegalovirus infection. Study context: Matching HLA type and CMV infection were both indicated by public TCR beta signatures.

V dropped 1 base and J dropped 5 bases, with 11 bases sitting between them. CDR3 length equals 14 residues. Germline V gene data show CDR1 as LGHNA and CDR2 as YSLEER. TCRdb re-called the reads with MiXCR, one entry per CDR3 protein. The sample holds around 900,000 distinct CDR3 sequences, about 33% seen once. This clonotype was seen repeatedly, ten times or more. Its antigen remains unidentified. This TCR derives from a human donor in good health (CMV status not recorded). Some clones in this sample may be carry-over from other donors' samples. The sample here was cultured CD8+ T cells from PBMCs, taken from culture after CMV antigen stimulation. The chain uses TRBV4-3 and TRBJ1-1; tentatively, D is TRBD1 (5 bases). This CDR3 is CASSQAGAYTEAFF. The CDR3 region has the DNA TGCGCCAGCAGCCAAGCCGGGGCTTATACTGAAGCTTTCTTT.